These 17 T cell receptor beta chains were all obtained from the same sample, sequenced in a study of blood T cell repertoires in COVID-19. Sequencing was performed with immunoSEQ multiplex PCR; in TCRdb, only in-frame clones are kept and a portion is missing. The sample includes roughly 260,000 clones, more than 75% of them seen just once. The material sequenced was peripheral blood. Receptor source: a man aged 35 to 55 who had recovered from COVID-19.

J is TRBJ2-1 and V is TRBV24-1; 8 bases map to TRBD2. CDR1 and CDR2 (germline): KGHDR, SFDVKD. V lost 6 bases and J lost 10; bases outside the gene matches: 4. This CDR3 contains 12 residues. The CDR3 sequence is CATSTGGTEQFF. CDR3 sequence (DNA): TGTGCCACCAGTACGGGAGGGACAGAGCAGTTCTTC.

V and J are TRBV5-4 and TRBJ1-2; D gene unclear. V lost 1 base and J 8 bases, leaving 9 bases between the germline ends. The CDR3 consists of 12 residues. In germline, CDR1 is SGHNT, CDR2 YYREEE (reference sequence). The CDR3 bases are TGTGCCAGCAGCTTGTCGGTCGGGGGCTACACCTTC. Protein: CASSLSVGGYTF.

The V call is TRBV2, the J call TRBJ2-7; TRBD1 aligns across 9 bases. With V trimmed by 8 bases and J by 1 base, 6 bases remained unmatched. The length of the CDR3 is 14 residues. Germline assignment: CDR1 SNHLY and CDR2 FYNNEI. The CDR3 DNA sequence: TGTGCCAGCGATGGACAGGGGACATCCTACGAGCAGTACTTC. It is translated as CASDGQGTSYEQYF.

This clone was picked up one time. This chain joins TRBV27 and TRBJ2-3; D unclear. The CDR3 is 13 residues long. With 4 bases removed from V and 5 bases from J, the gap between germline ends came to 10 bases. CDR1 and CDR2 (germline): MNHEY, SMNVEV (reference sequence). Here the CDR3 reads CASSYITGDTQYF. CDR3 coding DNA: TGTGCCAGCAGTTACATCACGGGAGATACGCAGTATTTT.

The chain has TRBV2 and TRBJ1-5, with D possibly matching TRBD1 (5 bases). V was shortened by 8 bases and J by 4 bases, with 12 bases between the two germline ends. The CDR3 contains 13 residues. Per germline, CDR1 SNHLY and CDR2 FYNNEI. The CDR3: CASVGGVNQPQHF. The DNA of the CDR3 is TGTGCCAGCGTGGGGGGAGTTAATCAGCCCCAGCATTTT. Using reference TRBV2 and TRBJ1-5 for the parts outside the CDR3, the full variable domain is EPEVTQTPSHQVTQMGQEVILRCVPISNHLYFYWYRQILGQKVEFLVSFYNNEISEKSEIFDDQFSVERPDGSNFTLKIRSTKLEDSAMYFCASVGGVNQPQHFGDGTRLSIL.

This chain connects TRBV5-1 to TRBJ1-6; D may be TRBD1 (6 bases). In germline, CDR1 is SGHRS, CDR2 YFSETQ. This CDR3 comprises 14 residues. Trimming removed 0 bases at V and 9 bases at J, with 10 bases between. CDR3 loop: CASSLGGQSSPLHF. The DNA of the CDR3 is TGCGCCAGCAGCTTGGGGGGACAAAGTTCACCCCTCCACTTT.

This chain links TRBV6-5 with TRBJ1-2, with TRBD1 identical over 11 bases. V trimming: 2 bases; J trimming: 3 bases; junction bases outside the gene matches: 5. The V gene's germline CDR1 is MNHEY and CDR2 SVGAGI. The CDR3 totals 16 residues. CDR3 sequence reads: CASSYGTGGSYYGYTF. The CDR3 region has the DNA TGTGCCAGCAGTTACGGGACAGGGGGAAGCTACTATGGCTACACCTTC.

The CDR3 region is CACKGLGEGVGYTF. The DNA for the CDR3 is TGTGCCTGCAAAGGACTAGGGGAGGGGGTTGGCTACACCTTC. V and J are TRBV30 and TRBJ1-2; D is possibly TRBD1 (6 bases). Germline values: CDR1 GTSNPN, CDR2 SVGIG (reference sequence). Trimming cost V 6 bases and J 7 bases, with 21 bases left between them. This CDR3 is built from 14 residues.

The rearrangement links TRBV28 to TRBJ1-2, with 7 bases identical to TRBD1. CDR1 MDHEN and CDR2 SYDVKM come from the germline V gene. The junction had 11 bases not matched to a gene; V was cut back by 3 bases and J by 7 bases. The CDR3 consists of 15 residues. In nucleotides, the CDR3 is TGTGCCAGCAGTTTTATGACAGGGTGGGGCTTTGGCTACACCTTC. Its protein product is CASSFMTGWGFGYTF.

This rearrangement joins TRBV6-1 to TRBJ2-3, with 7 bases identical to TRBD2. Germline V gene data show CDR1 as MNHNS and CDR2 as SASEGT. After removal of 3 bases from V and 0 bases from J, the junction contained 9 bases not matched to a gene. This CDR3 is built from 17 residues. CDR3 region: CASSERRLAESTDTQYF. The CDR3 DNA reads TGTGCCAGCAGTGAGAGGAGGCTAGCGGAGAGCACAGATACGCAGTATTTT.

The gene calls are TRBV7-2 and TRBJ2-3, with 10 bases lining up with TRBD2. Germline loops: CDR1 SGHTA, CDR2 FQGNSA. The CDR3 sequence is 15 residues long. V was clipped by 1 base and J by 7 bases; unmatched bases: 5. The CDR3, as DNA: TGTGCCAGCAGCTTAGAAGCGGGGGGGCTCCATACGCAGTATTTT. Residues: CASSLEAGGLHTQYF. Looking up the rest from reference TRBV7-2 and TRBJ2-3 gives the full variable domain: GAGVSQSPSNKVTEKGKDVELRCDPISGHTALYWYRQSLGQGLEFLIYFQGNSAPDKSGLPSDRFSAERTGGSVSTLTIQRTQQEDSAVYLCASSLEAGGLHTQYFGPGTRLTVL.

This sequence joins TRBV5-1 and TRBJ1-1, with D possibly matching TRBD1 (6 bases). This CDR3 spans 16 amino acids. From germline, CDR1 is SGHRS and CDR2 YFSETQ. With 0 bases removed from V and 3 bases from J, the gap between germline ends came to 15 bases. The CDR3 DNA follows: TGCGCCAGCAGCTTGGCCACAGGGCAGGTATACACTGAAGCTTTCTTT. Residues: CASSLATGQVYTEAFF.

This sequence joins TRBV6-6 and TRBJ1-2; D is possibly TRBD1 (5 bases). Trimming shortened V by 2 bases and J by 0 bases, and 13 bases separated the two germline ends. The CDR3 has 16 residues. Germline V gives CDR1 MNHNY, CDR2 SVGAGI (reference sequence). This CDR3 is CASSYPTQGSNYGYTF. The CDR3 nucleotides are TGTGCCAGCAGTTACCCAACTCAGGGATCTAACTATGGCTACACCTTC.

The J gene is TRBJ2-7, the V gene TRBV4-1; 7 nucleotides align to TRBD2. CDR1 and CDR2 (germline): MGHRA, YSYEKL. The V and J ends lost 0 bases and 6 bases, in that order; junction bases with no gene match: 8. The CDR3 is 15 residues long. The CDR3 nucleotides read TGCGCCAGCAGCCAAGAGGACGGGGGGTGGGGCGAGCAGTACTTC. Amino acids: CASSQEDGGWGEQYF.

The V gene is TRBV5-4, the J gene TRBJ2-7; TRBD1 agrees at 8 bases. CDR1 is SGHNT and CDR2 is YYREEE in the germline V gene (reference sequence). The CDR3 spans 13 residues. V dropped 6 bases and J dropped 4; count of bases not matched to a gene: 6. The CDR3 loop is CASTVRGLYEQYF. The CDR3 bases are TGTGCCAGCACTGTCAGGGGGCTGTACGAGCAGTACTTC.

The V and J genes are TRBV5-4 and TRBJ1-1; D might be TRBD1 (5 bases). The CDR3 is made up of 17 amino acids. Germline V gene sequence: CDR1 SGHNT, CDR2 YYREEE (reference sequence). V was shortened by 4 bases and J by 1 base, with 20 bases between the two germline ends. Here the CDR3 DNA reads TGTGCCAGCAGCCCAACCCTCGGCAGGGTAGGGAACACTGAAGCTTTCTTT. Its protein is CASSPTLGRVGNTEAFF.

This clone was seen a few times. The chain links TRBV14 to TRBJ2-3, with 11 bases fitting TRBD2. CDR3 size: 18 residues. J gave up 1 base and V 4 bases, and 10 bases lay outside the gene matches. Looked up from germline, CDR1 is SGHDN and CDR2 is FVKESK. CDR3 residues: CASSPTSGSRFGTDTQYF. The CDR3 DNA is TGTGCCAGCAGCCCCACTAGCGGGAGTAGGTTCGGCACAGATACGCAGTATTTT.